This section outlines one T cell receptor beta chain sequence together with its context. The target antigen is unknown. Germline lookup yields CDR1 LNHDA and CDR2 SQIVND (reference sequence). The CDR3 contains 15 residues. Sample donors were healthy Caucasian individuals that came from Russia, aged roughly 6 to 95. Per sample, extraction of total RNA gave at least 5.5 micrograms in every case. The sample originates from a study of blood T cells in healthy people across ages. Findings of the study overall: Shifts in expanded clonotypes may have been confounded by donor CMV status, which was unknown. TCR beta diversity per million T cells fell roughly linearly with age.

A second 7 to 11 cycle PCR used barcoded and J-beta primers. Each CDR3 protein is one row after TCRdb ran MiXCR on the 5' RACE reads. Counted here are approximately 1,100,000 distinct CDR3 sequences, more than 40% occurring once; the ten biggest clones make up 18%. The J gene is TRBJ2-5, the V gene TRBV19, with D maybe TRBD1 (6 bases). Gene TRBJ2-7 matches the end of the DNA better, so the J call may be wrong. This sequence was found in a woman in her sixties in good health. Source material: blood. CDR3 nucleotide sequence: TGTGCCAGTAGTGTCTCCGGGACACCTAGCTACGAGCAGTACTTC. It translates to CASSVSGTPSYEQYF.